The clone carrying this TCR beta chain has a handful of counts. What it binds is not known. An end of the junction does not agree with germline; a read error may underlie this. CDR1 is SGHRS, CDR2 YFSETQ, per germline. The CDR3 extends over 14 amino acids. These data come from a study of regulatory T cells in long-lasting Graves disease. Study-level information: Graves' patients diagnosed newly had used antithyroid drugs under 3 months.

Findings and caveats of the study: Newly diagnosed Graves' patients had higher TCR diversity than persistent ones.

Library construction for TCR beta used iRepertoire HTBI primers and Arm-PCR of CDR3 regions. One entry per CDR3 protein, called by TCRdb with MiXCR from the multiplex PCR reads. The sample shows about 400,000 distinct CDR3 sequences, 15% of them seen only once. Documented time point: newly diagnosed GD, antithyroid drugs for less than 3 months. TCR sequences were obtained from RNA taken from PBMCs. This same sample was also taken into another study, of T cells in Graves' hyperthyroidism and ophthalmopathy. According to that study: HTBI primers were employed in a first-round RT-PCR of the TCR CDR3.

Sequences were derived from peripheral blood mononuclear cells (PBMCs), sampled at new diagnosis, from a patient treated with antithyroid drugs. The origin of this receptor is a woman between 40 and 50 years old with Graves disease. The chain has TRBV5-1 and TRBJ1-2, with D unclear. CDR3 sequence (DNA): TGCGCCAGCAACTTGGACCAACGGAACTATGGCTACACCTTC. Protein sequence: CASNLDQRNYGYTF. Full variable domain (missing parts from reference TRBV5-1 and TRBJ1-2): KAGVTQTPRYLIKTRGQQVTLSCSPISGHRSVSWYQQTPGQGLQFLFEYFSETQRNKGNFPGRFSGRQFSNSRSEMNVSTLELGDSALYLCASNLDQRNYGYTFGSGTRLTVV.